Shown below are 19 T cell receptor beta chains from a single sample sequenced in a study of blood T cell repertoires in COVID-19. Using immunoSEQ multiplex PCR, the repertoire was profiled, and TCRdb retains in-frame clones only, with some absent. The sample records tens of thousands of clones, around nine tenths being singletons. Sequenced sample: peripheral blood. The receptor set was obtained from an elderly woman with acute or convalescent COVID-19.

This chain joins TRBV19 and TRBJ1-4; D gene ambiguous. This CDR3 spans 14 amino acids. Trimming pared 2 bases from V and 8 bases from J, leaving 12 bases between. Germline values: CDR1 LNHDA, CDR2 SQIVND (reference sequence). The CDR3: CASSISTVGEKLFF. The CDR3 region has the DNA TGTGCCAGTAGTATAAGTACAGTAGGCGAAAAACTGTTTTTT.

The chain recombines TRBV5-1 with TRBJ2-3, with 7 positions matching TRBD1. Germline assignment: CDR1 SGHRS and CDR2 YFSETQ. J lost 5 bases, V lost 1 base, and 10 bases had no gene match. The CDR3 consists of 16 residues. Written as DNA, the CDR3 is TGCGCCAGCAGCTTGAACCAGGACAGGTTAGGAGATACGCAGTATTTT. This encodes CASSLNQDRLGDTQYF.

CDR3: CSVLQRGSYGYTF. The CDR3 coding sequence is TGCAGCGTCCTTCAGCGTGGAAGCTATGGCTACACCTTC. The chain joins TRBV29-1 to TRBJ1-2; D remains ambiguous. This CDR3 region has 13 residues. Germline V gene lookup returns CDR1 SQVTM and CDR2 ANQGSEA. The V and J ends lost 6 bases and 4 bases respectively, with 15 bases between them.

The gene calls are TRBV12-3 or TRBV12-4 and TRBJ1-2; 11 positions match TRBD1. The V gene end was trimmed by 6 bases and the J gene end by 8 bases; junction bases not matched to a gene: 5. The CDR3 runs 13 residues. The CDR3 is CASRGQGGLGYTF. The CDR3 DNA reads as TGTGCCAGCAGGGGACAGGGGGGATTGGGCTACACCTTC.

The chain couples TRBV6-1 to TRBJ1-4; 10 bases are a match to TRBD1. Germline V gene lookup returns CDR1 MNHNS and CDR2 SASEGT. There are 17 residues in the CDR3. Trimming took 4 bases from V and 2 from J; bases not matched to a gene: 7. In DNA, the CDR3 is TGTGCCAGCAGTGCCCGGGACAGGGGAACGACTAATGAAAAACTGTTTTTT. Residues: CASSARDRGTTNEKLFF.

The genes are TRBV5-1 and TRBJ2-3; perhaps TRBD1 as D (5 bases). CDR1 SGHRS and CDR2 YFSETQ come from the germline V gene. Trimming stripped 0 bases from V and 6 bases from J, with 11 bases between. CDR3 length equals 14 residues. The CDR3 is CASSLVQGGDTQYF. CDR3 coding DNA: TGCGCCAGCAGCTTGGTGCAGGGTGGGGATACGCAGTATTTT.

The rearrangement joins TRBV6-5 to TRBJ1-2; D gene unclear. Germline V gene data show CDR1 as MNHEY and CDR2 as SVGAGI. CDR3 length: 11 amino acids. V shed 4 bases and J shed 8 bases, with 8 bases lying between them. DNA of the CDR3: TGTGCCAGCAGTTCCGTGGGCGGCTACACCTTC. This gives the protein CASSSVGGYTF.

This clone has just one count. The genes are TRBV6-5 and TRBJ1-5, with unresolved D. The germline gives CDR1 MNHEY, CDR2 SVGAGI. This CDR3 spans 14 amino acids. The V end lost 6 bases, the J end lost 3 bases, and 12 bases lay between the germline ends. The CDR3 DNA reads TGTGCCAGCAGAAGCTGGGAGAACAATCAGCCCCAGCATTTT. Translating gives CASRSWENNQPQHF.

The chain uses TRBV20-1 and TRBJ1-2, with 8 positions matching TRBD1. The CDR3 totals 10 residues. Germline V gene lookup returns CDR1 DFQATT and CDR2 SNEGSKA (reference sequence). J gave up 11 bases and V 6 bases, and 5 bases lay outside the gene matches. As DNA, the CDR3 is TGCAGTGCGGGGACAGGATCGTACACCTTC. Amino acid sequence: CSAGTGSYTF.

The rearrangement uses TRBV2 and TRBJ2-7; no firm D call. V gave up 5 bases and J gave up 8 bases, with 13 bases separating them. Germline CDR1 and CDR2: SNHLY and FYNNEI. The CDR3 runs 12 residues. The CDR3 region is CASSPAGSKQYF. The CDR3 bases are TGTGCCAGCAGTCCAGCCGGGTCTAAGCAGTACTTC.

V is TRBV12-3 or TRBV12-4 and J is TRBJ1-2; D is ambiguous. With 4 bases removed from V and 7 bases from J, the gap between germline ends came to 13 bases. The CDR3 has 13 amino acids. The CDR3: CASSSFGSGGYTF. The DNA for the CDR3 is TGTGCCAGCAGTTCCTTTGGGTCGGGTGGCTACACCTTC.

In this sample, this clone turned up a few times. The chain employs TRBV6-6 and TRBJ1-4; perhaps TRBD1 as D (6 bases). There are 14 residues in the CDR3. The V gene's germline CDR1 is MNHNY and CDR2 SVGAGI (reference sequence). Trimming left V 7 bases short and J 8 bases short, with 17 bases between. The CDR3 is CASIPGTSREKLFF. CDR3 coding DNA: TGTGCCAGCATTCCCGGGACAAGCCGAGAAAAACTGTTTTTT.

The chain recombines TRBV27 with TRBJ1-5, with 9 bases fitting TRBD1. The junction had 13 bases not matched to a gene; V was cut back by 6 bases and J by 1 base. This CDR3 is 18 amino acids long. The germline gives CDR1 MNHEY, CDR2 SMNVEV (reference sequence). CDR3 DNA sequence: TGTGCCAGCAGGGGAGGGGGGACAGGGACTTTGAGCAATCAGCCCCAGCATTTT. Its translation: CASRGGGTGTLSNQPQHF.

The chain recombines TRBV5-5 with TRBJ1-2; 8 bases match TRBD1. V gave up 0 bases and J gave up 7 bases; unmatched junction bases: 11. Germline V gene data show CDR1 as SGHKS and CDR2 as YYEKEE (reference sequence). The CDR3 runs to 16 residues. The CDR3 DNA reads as TGTGCCAGCAGCTTGGCCCTAGGACAGGGCTATAGTGGCTACACCTTC. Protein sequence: CASSLALGQGYSGYTF. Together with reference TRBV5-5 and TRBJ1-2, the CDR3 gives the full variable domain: DAGVTQSPTHLIKTRGQQVTLRCSPISGHKSVSWYQQVLGQGPQFIFQYYEKEERGRGNFPDRFSARQFPNYSSELNVNALLLGDSALYLCASSLALGQGYSGYTFGSGTRLTVV.

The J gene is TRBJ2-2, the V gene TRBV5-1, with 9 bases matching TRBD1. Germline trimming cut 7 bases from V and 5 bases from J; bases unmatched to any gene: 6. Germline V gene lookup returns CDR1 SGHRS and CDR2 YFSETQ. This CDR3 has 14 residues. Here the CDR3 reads CASQGQGETGELFF. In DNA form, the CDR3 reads TGCGCCAGCCAGGGACAGGGCGAAACCGGGGAGCTGTTTTTT.

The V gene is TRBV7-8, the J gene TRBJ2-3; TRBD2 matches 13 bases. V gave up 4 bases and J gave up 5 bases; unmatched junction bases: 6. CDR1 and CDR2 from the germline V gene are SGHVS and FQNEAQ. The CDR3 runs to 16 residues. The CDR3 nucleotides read TGTGCCAGCAGCTCACTAGCGGGGGGGCTGGTAGATACGCAGTATTTT. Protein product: CASSSLAGGLVDTQYF.

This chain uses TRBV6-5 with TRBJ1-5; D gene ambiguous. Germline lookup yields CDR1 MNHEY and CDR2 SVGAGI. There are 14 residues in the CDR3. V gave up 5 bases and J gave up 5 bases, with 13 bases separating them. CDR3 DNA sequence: TGTGCCAGCAGTCCACATGAGGATTATCAGCCCCAGCATTTT. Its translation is CASSPHEDYQPQHF.

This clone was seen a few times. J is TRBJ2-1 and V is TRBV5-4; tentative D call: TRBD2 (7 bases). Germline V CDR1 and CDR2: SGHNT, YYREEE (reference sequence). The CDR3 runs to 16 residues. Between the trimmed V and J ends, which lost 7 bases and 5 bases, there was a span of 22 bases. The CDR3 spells CASRRGALTSNNEQFF. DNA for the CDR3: TGTGCCAGCCGTCGGGGGGCCCTCACGTCTAACAATGAGCAGTTCTTC.

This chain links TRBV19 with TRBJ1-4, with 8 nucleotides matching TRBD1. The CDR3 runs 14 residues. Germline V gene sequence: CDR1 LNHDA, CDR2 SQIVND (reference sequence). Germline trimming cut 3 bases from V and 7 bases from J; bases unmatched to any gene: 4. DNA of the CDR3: TGTGCCAGTAGTATTGGACAGGGCGGTGAAAAACTGTTTTTT. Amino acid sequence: CASSIGQGGEKLFF.